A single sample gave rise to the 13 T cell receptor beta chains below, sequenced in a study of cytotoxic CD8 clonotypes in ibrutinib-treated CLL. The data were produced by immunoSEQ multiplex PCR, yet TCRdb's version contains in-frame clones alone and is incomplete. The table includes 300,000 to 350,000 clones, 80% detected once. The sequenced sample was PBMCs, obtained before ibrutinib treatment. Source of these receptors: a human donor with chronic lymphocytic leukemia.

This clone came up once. CDR3 DNA sequence: TGTGCCAGCAGCTTGGTGTTTAACGGATATGGCTACACCTTC. Protein: CASSLVFNGYGYTF. This chain connects TRBV5-6 to TRBJ1-2; no definite D call. Germline V gene lookup returns CDR1 SGHDT and CDR2 YYEEEE. V was trimmed by 0 bases and J by 5 bases, leaving 11 bases between them. This CDR3 comprises 14 residues.

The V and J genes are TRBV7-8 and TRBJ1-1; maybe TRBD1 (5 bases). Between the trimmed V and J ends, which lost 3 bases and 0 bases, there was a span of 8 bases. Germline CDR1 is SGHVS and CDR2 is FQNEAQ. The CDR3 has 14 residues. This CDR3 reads CASSLGRMNTEAFF. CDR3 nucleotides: TGTGCCAGCAGCTTGGGGCGGATGAACACTGAAGCTTTCTTT.

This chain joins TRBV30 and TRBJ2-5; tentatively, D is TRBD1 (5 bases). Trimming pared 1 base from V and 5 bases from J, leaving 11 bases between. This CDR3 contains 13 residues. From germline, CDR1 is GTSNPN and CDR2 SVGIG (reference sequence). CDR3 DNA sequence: TGTGCCTGGAGTGAGGGGTCTCGGGAGACCCAGTACTTC. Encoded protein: CAWSEGSRETQYF.

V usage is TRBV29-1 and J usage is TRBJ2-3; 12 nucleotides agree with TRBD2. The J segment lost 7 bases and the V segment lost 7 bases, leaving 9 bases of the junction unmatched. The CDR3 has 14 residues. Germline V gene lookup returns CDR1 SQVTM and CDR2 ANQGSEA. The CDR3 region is CSGILAGGPNTQYF. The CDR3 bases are TGCAGCGGCATACTAGCGGGAGGCCCAAATACGCAGTATTTT.

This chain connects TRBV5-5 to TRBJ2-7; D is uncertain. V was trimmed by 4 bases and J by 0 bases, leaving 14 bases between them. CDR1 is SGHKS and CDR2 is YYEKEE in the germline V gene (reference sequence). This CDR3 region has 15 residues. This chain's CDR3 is CASSPVIVSSYEQYF. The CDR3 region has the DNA TGTGCCAGCAGCCCCGTTATAGTTTCCTCCTACGAGCAGTACTTC. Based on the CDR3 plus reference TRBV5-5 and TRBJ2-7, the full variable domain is DAGVTQSPTHLIKTRGQQVTLRCSPISGHKSVSWYQQVLGQGPQFIFQYYEKEERGRGNFPDRFSARQFPNYSSELNVNALLLGDSALYLCASSPVIVSSYEQYFGPGTRLTVT.

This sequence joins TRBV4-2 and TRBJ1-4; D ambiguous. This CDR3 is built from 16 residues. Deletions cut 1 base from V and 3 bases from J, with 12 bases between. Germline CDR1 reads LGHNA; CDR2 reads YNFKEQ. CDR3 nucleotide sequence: TGTGCCAGCAGCCAAGGTCCCAGGCAGTCTAATGAAAAACTGTTTTTT. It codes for CASSQGPRQSNEKLFF.

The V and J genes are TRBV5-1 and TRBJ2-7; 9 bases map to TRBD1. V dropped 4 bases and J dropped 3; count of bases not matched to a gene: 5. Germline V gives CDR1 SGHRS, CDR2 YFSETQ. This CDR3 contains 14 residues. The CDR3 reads CASSPETGGYEQYF. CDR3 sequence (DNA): TGCGCCAGCAGCCCGGAGACAGGGGGCTACGAGCAGTACTTC.

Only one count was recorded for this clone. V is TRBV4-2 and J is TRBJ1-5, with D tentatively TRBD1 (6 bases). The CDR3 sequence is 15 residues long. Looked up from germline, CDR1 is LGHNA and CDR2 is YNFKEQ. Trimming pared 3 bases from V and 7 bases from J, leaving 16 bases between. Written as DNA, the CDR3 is TGTGCCAGCAGCCATGGACAGTATCAAGGGCAGCCCCAGCATTTT. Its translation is CASSHGQYQGQPQHF.

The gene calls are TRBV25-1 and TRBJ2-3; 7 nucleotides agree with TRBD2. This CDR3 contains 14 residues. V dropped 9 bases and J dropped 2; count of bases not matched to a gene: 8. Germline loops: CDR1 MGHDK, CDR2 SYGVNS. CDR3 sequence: CASSSSGITDTQYF. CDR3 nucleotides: TGTGCCAGTTCCTCTAGCGGAATCACAGATACGCAGTATTTT.

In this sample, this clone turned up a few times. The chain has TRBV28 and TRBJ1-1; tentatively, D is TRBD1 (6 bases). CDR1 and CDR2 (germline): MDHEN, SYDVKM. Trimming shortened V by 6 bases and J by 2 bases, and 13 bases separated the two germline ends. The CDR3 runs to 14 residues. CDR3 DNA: TGTGCCAGCAGGCAGGGGATGGGAAACACTGAAGCTTTCTTT. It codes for CASRQGMGNTEAFF.

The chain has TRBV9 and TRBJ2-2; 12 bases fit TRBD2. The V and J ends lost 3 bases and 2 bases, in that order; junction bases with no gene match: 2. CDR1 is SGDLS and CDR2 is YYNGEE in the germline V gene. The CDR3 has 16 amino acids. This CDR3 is CASSAGLAGNTGELFF. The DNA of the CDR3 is TGTGCCAGCAGCGCAGGACTAGCGGGAAACACCGGGGAGCTGTTTTTT.

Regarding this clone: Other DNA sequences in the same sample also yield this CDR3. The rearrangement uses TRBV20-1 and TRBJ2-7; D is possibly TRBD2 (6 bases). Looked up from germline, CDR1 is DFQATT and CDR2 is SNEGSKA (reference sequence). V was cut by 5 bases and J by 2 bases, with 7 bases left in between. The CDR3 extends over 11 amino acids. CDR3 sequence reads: CSARGAYEQYF. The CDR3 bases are TGCAGTGCTCGCGGGGCCTACGAGCAGTACTTC.

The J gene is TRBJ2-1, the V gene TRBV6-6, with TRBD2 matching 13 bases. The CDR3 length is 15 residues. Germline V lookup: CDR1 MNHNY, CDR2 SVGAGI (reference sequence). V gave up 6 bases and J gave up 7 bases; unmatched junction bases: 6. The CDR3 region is CASRRTSGSSNEQFF. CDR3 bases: TGTGCCAGCAGAAGGACTAGCGGGAGTAGTAATGAGCAGTTCTTC.